This paragraph reports one TCR beta chain. The antigen is not known. The sample belongs to a study of glioma-infiltrating T cells after dendritic cell vaccination. Study-wide findings and caveats: Patients with more pretreatment TILs had longer time to progression and survival.

Time point described: after dendritic cell vaccination, including at tumor progression/relapse. Isocitrate dehydrogenase mutation was absent in all glioblastoma patients. Blood PBMC samples: pre-vaccination, two weeks post third vaccination, and at tumor progression. Generated by immunoSEQ multiplex PCR, the TCRdb table keeps only in-frame clones and is missing some. The table includes 85,000 to 100,000 clones, approximately 80% detected once. Germline CDR1 MNHEY, CDR2 SVGAGI. CDR3 size: 13 residues. Trimming removed 6 bases at V and 4 bases at J, with 12 bases between. The TCR was taken from a human donor with glioblastoma. This material consisted of blood, taken after dendritic cell vaccination. The rearrangement uses TRBV6-5 and TRBJ1-1; possibly TRBD1 for D (6 bases). The CDR3 DNA sequence: TGTGCCAGCAGCCCAGGGGTGGCCACTGAAGCTTTCTTT. Its protein is CASSPGVATEAFF.